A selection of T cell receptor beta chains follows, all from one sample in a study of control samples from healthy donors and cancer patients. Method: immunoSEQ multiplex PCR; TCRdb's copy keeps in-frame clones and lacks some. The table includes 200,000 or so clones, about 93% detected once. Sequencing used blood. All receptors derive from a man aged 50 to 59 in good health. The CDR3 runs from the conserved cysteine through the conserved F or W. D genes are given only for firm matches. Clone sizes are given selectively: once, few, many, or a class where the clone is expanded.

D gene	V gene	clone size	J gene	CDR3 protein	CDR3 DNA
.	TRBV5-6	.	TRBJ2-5	CASTEENGETQYF	TGTGCCAGCACCGAGGAAAACGGAGAGACCCAGTACTTC
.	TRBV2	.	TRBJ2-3	CASSEGPDTQYF	TGTGCCAGCAGTGAAGGCCCAGATACGCAGTATTTT
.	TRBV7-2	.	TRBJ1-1	CASSLEAGGFNTEAFF	TGTGCCAGCAGCTTAGAAGCTGGAGGGTTCAACACTGAAGCTTTCTTT
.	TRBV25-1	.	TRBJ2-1	CASSDPGYNEQFF	TGTGCCAGCAGTGACCCCGGCTACAATGAGCAGTTCTTC
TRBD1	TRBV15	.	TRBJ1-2	CATSRDQGGNGYTF	TGTGCCACCAGCAGAGACCAGGGGGGGAATGGCTACACCTTC
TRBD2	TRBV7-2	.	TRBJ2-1	CASSFEPSGYNEQFF	TGTGCCAGCAGCTTTGAACCTAGCGGTTACAATGAGCAGTTCTTC
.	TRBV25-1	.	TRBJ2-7	CASTGAGTYEQYF	TGTGCCAGCACGGGGGCAGGCACCTACGAGCAGTACTTC
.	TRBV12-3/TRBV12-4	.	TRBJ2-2	CASSLGTGELFF	TGTGCCAGCAGTCTTGGGACCGGGGAGCTGTTTTTT
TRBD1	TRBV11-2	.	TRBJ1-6	CASSIYGTVYNSPLHF	TGTGCCAGCAGCATTTATGGGACAGTGTATAATTCACCCCTCCACTTT
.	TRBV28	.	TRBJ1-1	CAIIGGYAAEAFF	TGTGCGATAATCGGGGGCTACGCCGCTGAAGCTTTCTTT
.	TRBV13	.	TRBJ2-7	CASSYQSPHEQYF	TGTGCCAGCAGCTACCAGTCCCCCCACGAGCAGTACTTC
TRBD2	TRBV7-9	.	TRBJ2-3	CASSPSGGAVDTQYF	TGTGCCAGCAGCCCAAGCGGGGGGGCTGTGGATACGCAGTATTTT
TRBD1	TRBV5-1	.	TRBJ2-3	CASSPGQGRDTQYF	TGCGCCAGCAGCCCAGGACAGGGGAGGGATACGCAGTATTTT
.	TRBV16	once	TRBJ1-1	CASSRYGGLNTEAFF	TGTGCCAGCAGCCGTTACGGGGGTTTGAACACTGAAGCTTTCTTT
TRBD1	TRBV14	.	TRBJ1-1	CASSQDRDRVTEAFF	TGTGCCAGCAGCCAAGATCGGGACAGGGTGACTGAAGCTTTCTTT
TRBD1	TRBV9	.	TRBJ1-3	CASSALGGTGRNTIYF	TGTGCCAGCAGCGCTCTGGGGGGGACAGGGCGAAACACCATATATTTT
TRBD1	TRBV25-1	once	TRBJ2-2	CASSGTGANTGELFF	TGTGCCAGCAGTGGGACAGGGGCGAACACCGGGGAGCTGTTTTTT
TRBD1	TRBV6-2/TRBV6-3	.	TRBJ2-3	CASSYRGHTDTQYF	TGTGCCAGCAGTTACAGGGGGCACACAGATACGCAGTATTTT
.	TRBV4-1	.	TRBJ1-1	CASSQGRLVEAFF	TGCGCCAGCAGCCAGGGACGGTTGGTTGAAGCTTTCTTT
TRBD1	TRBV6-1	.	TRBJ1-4	CASSEAPDRAPFF	TGTGCCAGCAGTGAAGCTCCAGACAGGGCACCGTTTTTT
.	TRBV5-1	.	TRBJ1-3	CASSQGLLSGNTIYF	TGCGCCAGCAGCCAGGGACTCCTCTCTGGAAACACCATATATTTT
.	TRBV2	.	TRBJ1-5	CASDQANSNQPQHF	TGTGCCAGCGATCAGGCGAATAGCAATCAGCCCCAGCATTTT
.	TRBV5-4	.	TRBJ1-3	CASSLDGSSGNTIYF	TGTGCCAGCAGCTTGGATGGGAGCTCTGGAAACACCATATATTTT
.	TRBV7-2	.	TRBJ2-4	CASSLDVGRNIQYF	TGTGCCAGCAGCTTAGACGTGGGGAGGAACATTCAGTACTTC
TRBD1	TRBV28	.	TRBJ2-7	CASSFRQGIPYEQYF	TGTGCCAGCAGTTTTCGACAGGGGATTCCCTACGAGCAGTACTTC
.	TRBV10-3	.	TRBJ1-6	CAIRNEPPNSPLHF	TGTGCCATCCGCAATGAGCCCCCTAATTCACCCCTCCACTTT
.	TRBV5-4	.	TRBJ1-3	CASSLESGNTIYF	TGTGCCAGCAGCTTGGAGTCTGGAAACACCATATATTTT
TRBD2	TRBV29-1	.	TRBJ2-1	CSVRTSGGNGSEQFF	TGCAGCGTTCGGACTAGCGGGGGAAACGGGAGTGAGCAGTTCTTC
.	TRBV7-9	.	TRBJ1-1	CASSLGEGAEAFF	TGTGCCAGCAGCTTAGGGGAAGGGGCTGAAGCTTTCTTT
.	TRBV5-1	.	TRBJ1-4	CASRLGPTNEKLFF	TGCGCCAGCAGACTAGGGCCCACCAATGAAAAACTGTTTTTT
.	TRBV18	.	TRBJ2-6	CASSPVTAGANVLTF	TGTGCCAGCTCACCGGTGACCGCGGGGGCCAACGTCCTGACTTTC